Listed here are 11 T cell receptor beta chains from one sample, sequenced in a study of blood T cell repertoires in COVID-19. Sequencing was performed with immunoSEQ multiplex PCR; in TCRdb, only in-frame clones are kept and a portion is missing. The sample includes under 200,000 clones, about 89% of them seen just once. Sequencing used peripheral blood. Receptor source: a man aged 70 or older with acute or convalescent COVID-19.

The chain uses TRBV30 and TRBJ1-6; 8 positions agree with TRBD1. The junction had 1 base not matched to a gene; V was cut back by 7 bases and J by 5 bases. Per germline, CDR1 GTSNPN and CDR2 SVGIG (reference sequence). The CDR3 runs 12 residues. The CDR3 DNA reads TGTGCCTCGGACAGGGATAATTCACCCCTCCACTTT. Translating gives CASDRDNSPLHF.

V gene TRBV5-4 combines with J gene TRBJ1-2; D gene ambiguous. In germline, CDR1 is SGHNT, CDR2 YYREEE (reference sequence). The CDR3 runs to 14 residues. V was cut by 4 bases and J by 4 bases, with 14 bases left in between. The CDR3 DNA reads as TGTGCCAGCAGCACCGGTCAATACGCCTATGGCTACACCTTC. Translation gives CASSTGQYAYGYTF. Complete variable domain (other parts from reference TRBV5-4 and TRBJ1-2): ETGVTQSPTHLIKTRGQQVTLRCSSQSGHNTVSWYQQALGQGPQFIFQYYREEENGRGNFPPRFSGLQFPNYSSELNVNALELDDSALYLCASSTGQYAYGYTFGSGTRLTVV.

In this sample, this clone turned up a few times. This chain connects TRBV7-3 to TRBJ2-2; perhaps TRBD1 as D (6 bases). Germline loops: CDR1 SGHTA, CDR2 FQGTGA. The CDR3 has 14 residues. V lost 0 bases and J 4 bases, leaving 6 bases between the germline ends. The CDR3 spells CASSLTGATGELFF. The DNA of the CDR3 is TGTGCCAGCAGCTTAACGGGGGCCACCGGGGAGCTGTTTTTT.

The chain joins TRBV5-1 to TRBJ2-3, with D possibly being TRBD2 (5 bases). V lost 4 bases and J lost 1, with 19 bases in between. The CDR3 has 17 amino acids. Germline CDR1 is SGHRS and CDR2 is YFSETQ. The CDR3 reads CASSPVPIAQGTDTQYF. The DNA of the CDR3 is TGCGCCAGCAGCCCCGTCCCTATAGCGCAAGGCACAGATACGCAGTATTTT.

The rearrangement links TRBV7-2 to TRBJ2-5; tentatively, D is TRBD1 (5 bases). The CDR3 consists of 14 residues. V was clipped by 0 bases and J by 5 bases, with 10 bases between them. The germline gives CDR1 SGHTA, CDR2 FQGNSA. CDR3 loop: CASSLAGAGETQYF. The CDR3 DNA follows: TGTGCCAGCAGCTTAGCTGGGGCAGGGGAGACCCAGTACTTC.

The rearrangement links TRBV5-1 to TRBJ2-2; the D is unclear. CDR1 and CDR2 (germline): SGHRS, YFSETQ. The CDR3 runs 13 residues. V was trimmed by 4 bases and J by 5 bases, leaving 9 bases between them. The CDR3 sequence is CASSPVPTGELFF. The CDR3 nucleotides are TGCGCCAGCAGCCCGGTCCCGACCGGGGAGCTGTTTTTT. Full variable domain (missing parts from reference TRBV5-1 and TRBJ2-2): KAGVTQTPRYLIKTRGQQVTLSCSPISGHRSVSWYQQTPGQGLQFLFEYFSETQRNKGNFPGRFSGRQFSNSRSEMNVSTLELGDSALYLCASSPVPTGELFFGEGSRLTVL.

This clone appeared once. The gene calls are TRBV13 and TRBJ1-2; no clear D gene. The CDR3 extends over 14 amino acids. The ends were cut back, 0 bases at V and 4 bases at J, with 9 bases in the middle. Looked up from germline, CDR1 is PRHDT and CDR2 is FYEKMQ (reference sequence). The CDR3 DNA follows: TGTGCCAGCAGCTTAGGGCAGTTAACCTATGGCTACACCTTC. Amino acids: CASSLGQLTYGYTF.

This chain links TRBV3-1 (or the pseudogene TRBV3-2) with TRBJ2-5, with a weak D call TRBD1 (5 bases). This CDR3 region has 13 residues. Germline CDR1 LGHDT, CDR2 YNNKEL (reference sequence). Trimming stripped 2 bases from V and 8 bases from J, with 12 bases between. The CDR3 here is CASSQNVGVTQYF. The DNA for the CDR3 is TGTGCCAGCAGCCAAAACGTAGGGGTAACCCAGTACTTC.

This sequence joins TRBV18 and TRBJ1-4, with 10 bases identical to TRBD1. The CDR3 is 15 amino acids. With V trimmed by 4 bases and J by 6 bases, 5 bases remained unmatched. Germline lookup yields CDR1 KGHSH and CDR2 LQKENI. The CDR3 loop reads CASSQTGTGDEKLFF. In DNA, the CDR3 is TGTGCCAGCTCACAAACCGGGACAGGGGATGAAAAACTGTTTTTT.

The gene calls are TRBV5-5 and TRBJ2-7, with a tentative D call TRBD1 (5 bases). Looked up from germline, CDR1 is SGHKS and CDR2 is YYEKEE (reference sequence). V gave up 1 base and J gave up 3 bases, with 14 bases separating them. The CDR3 is 15 amino acids. The CDR3 protein is CASSLSWGPNYEQYF. The CDR3 DNA follows: TGTGCCAGCAGCTTGAGTTGGGGCCCCAACTACGAGCAGTACTTC.

The V gene is TRBV7-6, the J gene TRBJ2-2, with a possible D match to TRBD2 (6 bases). The germline gives CDR1 SGHVS, CDR2 FNYEAQ. The CDR3 has 15 residues. Trimming took 2 bases from V and 5 from J, leaving 12 bases between them. The CDR3 nucleotides read TGTGCCAGCAGCTTAACGGCAGGGAGGACCGGGGAGCTGTTTTTT. It encodes CASSLTAGRTGELFF.